The table lists the clone carrying this T cell receptor beta chain with a few counts. The data originate from a study of blood T cells in healthy people across ages. Study-level information: About one barcoded beta molecule per two T cells was captured by template switching.

In germline, CDR1 is LGHDT, CDR2 YNNKEL (reference sequence). The CDR3 extends over 14 amino acids. V lost 2 bases, J lost 4 bases, and 11 bases lay in between. PCR was performed a second time for about 7 to 12 cycles using a sample-barcoded 5' primer and a J-beta primer mix. The authors tagged each cDNA molecule using a template-switch adaptor with 12 random nucleotides. TCRdb analysed the 5' RACE reads with MiXCR anew, one entry per CDR3 protein. In the table there are some 780,000 distinct CDR3 sequences, more than 50% of which are singletons. The rearrangement joins TRBV3-1 to TRBJ1-2; weak D call: TRBD1 (6 bases). What was sequenced was blood. The clonotype comes from a middle-aged man in good health. The CDR3 sequence: CASSQQGIGYGYTF. The CDR3 DNA is TGTGCCAGCAGCCAACAGGGGATAGGCTATGGCTACACCTTC.